Below, one T cell receptor beta chain is given with its context. Its antigen is not identified. The record originates from a study of shared clonotypes between healthy human individuals. Study information: Each donor's CD4 naive and CD4 memory cells filled three plates apiece, CD8 naive two, and CD8 memory one. The study's findings and limits: Generally, naive subsets came out with larger estimated richness than memory subsets.

CDR1 is SEHNR, CDR2 FQNEAQ, per germline (reference sequence). This CDR3 spans 12 amino acids. V was clipped by 1 base and J by 11 bases, with 6 bases between them. Profiled with immunoSEQ multiplex PCR; TCRdb holds only in-frame clones, not every one. This sample has about 1 million clones, with about 75% found just once. The receptor comes from a man in his late teens or twenties in good health. The chain has TRBV7-9 and TRBJ1-6; D uncertain. The sample comprised memory CD4+ T cells sorted from blood. Sample subset: CD45RA-negative fraction. CDR3 sequence (DNA): TGTGCCAGCAGCTTAGGGCCGGCACCCCTCCACTTT. It encodes CASSLGPAPLHF.